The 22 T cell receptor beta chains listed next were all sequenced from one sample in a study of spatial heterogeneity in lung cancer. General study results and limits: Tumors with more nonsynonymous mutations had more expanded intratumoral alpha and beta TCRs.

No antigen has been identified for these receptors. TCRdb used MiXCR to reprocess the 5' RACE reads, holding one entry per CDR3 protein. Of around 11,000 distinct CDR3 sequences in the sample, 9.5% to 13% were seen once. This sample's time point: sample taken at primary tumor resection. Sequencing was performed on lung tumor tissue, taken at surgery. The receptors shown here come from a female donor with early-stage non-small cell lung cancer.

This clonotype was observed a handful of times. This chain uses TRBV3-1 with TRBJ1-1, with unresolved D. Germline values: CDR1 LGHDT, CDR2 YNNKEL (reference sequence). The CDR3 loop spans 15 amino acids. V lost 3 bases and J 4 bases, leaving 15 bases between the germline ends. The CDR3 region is CASSHSDGVGTEAFF. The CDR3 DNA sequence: TGTGCCAGCAGCCACTCAGATGGGGTGGGCACTGAAGCTTTCTTT.

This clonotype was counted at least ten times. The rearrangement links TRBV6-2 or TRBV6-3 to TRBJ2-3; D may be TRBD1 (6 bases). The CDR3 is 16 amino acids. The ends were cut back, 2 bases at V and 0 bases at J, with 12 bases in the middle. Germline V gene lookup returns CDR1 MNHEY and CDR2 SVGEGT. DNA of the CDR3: TGTGCCAGCAGTTACGGCCCGGGACAAAGCACAGATACGCAGTATTTT. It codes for CASSYGPGQSTDTQYF.

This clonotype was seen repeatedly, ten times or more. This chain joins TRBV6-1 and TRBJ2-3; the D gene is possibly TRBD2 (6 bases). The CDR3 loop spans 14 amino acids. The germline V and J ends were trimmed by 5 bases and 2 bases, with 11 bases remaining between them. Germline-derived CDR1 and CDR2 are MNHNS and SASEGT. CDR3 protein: CASSRGTDTDTQYF. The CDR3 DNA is TGTGCCAGCAGTAGAGGGACTGACACAGATACGCAGTATTTT.

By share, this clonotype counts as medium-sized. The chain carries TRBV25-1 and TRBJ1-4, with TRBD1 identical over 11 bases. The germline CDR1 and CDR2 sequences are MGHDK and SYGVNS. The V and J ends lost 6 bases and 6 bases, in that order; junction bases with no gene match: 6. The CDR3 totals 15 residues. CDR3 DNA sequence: TGTGCCAGCAGGGGGACAGGGGGAGGTGATGAAAAACTGTTTTTT. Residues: CASRGTGGGDEKLFF. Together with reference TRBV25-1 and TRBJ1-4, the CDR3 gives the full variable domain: EADIYQTPRYLVIGTGKKITLECSQTMGHDKMYWYQQDPGMELHLIHYSYGVNSTEKGDLSSESTVSRIRTEHFPLTLESARPSHTSQYLCASRGTGGGDEKLFFGSGTQLSVL.

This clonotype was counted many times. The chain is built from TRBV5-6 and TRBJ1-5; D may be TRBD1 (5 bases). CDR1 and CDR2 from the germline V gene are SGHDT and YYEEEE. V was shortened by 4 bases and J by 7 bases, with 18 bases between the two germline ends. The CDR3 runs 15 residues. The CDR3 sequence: CASSPVPGVGQPQHF. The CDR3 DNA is TGTGCCAGCAGCCCCGTCCCGGGGGTAGGGCAGCCCCAGCATTTT.

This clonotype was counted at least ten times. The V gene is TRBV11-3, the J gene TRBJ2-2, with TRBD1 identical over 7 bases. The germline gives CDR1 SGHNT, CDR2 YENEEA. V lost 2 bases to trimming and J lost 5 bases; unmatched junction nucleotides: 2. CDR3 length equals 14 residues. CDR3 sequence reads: CASSLQGVTGELFF. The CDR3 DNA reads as TGTGCCAGCAGCTTACAGGGGGTGACCGGGGAGCTGTTTTTT.

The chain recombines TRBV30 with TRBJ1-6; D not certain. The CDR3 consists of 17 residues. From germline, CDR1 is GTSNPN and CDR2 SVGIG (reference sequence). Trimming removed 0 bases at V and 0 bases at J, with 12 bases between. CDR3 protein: CAWSVLSRSSYNSPLHF. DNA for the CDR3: TGTGCCTGGAGTGTACTGTCTCGGAGCTCCTATAATTCACCCCTCCACTTT.

The CDR3, as DNA: TGTGCCAGCAGTCACGGGGAGACCCAGTACTTC. Translation gives CASSHGETQYF. This chain joins TRBV3-1 and TRBJ2-5; D call uncertain. With 6 bases removed from V and 5 bases from J, the gap between germline ends came to 7 bases. The CDR3 sequence is 11 residues long. CDR1 and CDR2 (germline): LGHDT, YNNKEL (reference sequence).

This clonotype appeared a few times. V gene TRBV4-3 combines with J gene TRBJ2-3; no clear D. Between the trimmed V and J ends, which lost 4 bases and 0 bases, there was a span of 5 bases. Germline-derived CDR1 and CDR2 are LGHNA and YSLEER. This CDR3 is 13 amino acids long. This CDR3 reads CASSPSSTDTQYF. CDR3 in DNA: TGCGCCAGCAGCCCCTCCAGCACAGATACGCAGTATTTT.

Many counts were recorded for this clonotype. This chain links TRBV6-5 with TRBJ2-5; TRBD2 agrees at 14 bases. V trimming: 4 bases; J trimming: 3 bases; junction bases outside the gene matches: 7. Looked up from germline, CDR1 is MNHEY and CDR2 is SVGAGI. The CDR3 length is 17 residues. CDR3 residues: CASSSTGTSGSKETQYF. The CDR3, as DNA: TGTGCCAGCAGTTCGACGGGGACTAGCGGGAGTAAAGAGACCCAGTACTTC.

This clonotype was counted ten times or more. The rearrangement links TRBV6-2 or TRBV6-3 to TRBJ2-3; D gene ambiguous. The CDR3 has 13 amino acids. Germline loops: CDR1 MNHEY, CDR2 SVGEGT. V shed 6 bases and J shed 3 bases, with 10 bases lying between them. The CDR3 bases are TGTGCCAGCAGACCCCTAGGGACAGATACGCAGTATTTT. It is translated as CASRPLGTDTQYF.

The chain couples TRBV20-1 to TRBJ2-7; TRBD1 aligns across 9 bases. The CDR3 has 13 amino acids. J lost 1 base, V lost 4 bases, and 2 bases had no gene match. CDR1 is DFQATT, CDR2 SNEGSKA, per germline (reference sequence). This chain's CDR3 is CSAKTGGSYEQYF. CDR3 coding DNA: TGCAGTGCTAAGACAGGGGGATCCTACGAGCAGTACTTC.

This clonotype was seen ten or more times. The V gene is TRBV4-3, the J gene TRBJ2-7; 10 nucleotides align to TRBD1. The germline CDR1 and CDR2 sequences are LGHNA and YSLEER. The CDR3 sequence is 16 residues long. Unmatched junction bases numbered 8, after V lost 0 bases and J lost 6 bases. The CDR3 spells CASSQDGPGQGSEQYF. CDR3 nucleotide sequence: TGCGCCAGCAGCCAAGATGGACCGGGACAGGGGTCCGAGCAGTACTTC.

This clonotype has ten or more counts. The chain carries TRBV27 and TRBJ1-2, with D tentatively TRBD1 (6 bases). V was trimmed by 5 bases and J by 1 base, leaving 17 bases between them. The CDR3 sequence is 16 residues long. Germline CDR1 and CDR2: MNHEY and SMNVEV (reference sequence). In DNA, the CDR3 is TGTGCCAGCAGTCCAACCCCCGGGACATTTAACTATGGCTACACCTTC. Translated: CASSPTPGTFNYGYTF.

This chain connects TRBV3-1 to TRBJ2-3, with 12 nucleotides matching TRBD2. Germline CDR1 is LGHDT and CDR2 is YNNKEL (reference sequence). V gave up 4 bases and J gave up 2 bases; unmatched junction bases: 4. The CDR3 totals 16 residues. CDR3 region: CASSPTSGGFTDTQYF. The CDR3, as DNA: TGTGCCAGCAGCCCGACTAGCGGGGGATTCACAGATACGCAGTATTTT.

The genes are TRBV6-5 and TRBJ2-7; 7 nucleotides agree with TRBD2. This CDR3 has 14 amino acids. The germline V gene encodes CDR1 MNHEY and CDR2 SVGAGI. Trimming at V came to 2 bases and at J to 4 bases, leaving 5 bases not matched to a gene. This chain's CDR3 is CASSYRRGGYEQYF. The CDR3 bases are TGTGCCAGCAGTTACCGAAGGGGAGGGTACGAGCAGTACTTC.

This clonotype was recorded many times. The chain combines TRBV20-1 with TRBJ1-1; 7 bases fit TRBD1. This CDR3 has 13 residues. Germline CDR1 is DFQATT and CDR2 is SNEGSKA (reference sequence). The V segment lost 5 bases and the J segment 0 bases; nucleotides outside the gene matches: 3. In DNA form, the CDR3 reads TGCAGTGCTGGCGACAGGGTGAACACTGAAGCTTTCTTT. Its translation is CSAGDRVNTEAFF.

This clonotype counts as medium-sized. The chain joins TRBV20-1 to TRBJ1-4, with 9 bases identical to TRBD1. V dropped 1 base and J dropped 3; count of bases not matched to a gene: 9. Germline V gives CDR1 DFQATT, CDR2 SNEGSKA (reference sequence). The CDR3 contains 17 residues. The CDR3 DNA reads TGCAGTGCTAGAGGTGGGACAGGGTATGGATCTAATGAAAAACTGTTTTTT. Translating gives CSARGGTGYGSNEKLFF.

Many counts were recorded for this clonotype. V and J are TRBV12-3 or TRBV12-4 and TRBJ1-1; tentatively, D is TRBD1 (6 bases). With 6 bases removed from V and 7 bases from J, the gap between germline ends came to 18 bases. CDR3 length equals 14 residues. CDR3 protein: CASRRSGGHGEAFF. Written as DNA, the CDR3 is TGTGCCAGCAGACGAAGTGGGGGGCACGGTGAAGCTTTCTTT.

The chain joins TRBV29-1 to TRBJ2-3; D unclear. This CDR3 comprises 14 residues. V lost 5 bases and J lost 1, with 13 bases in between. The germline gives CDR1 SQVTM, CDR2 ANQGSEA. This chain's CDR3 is CSVTKGHGTDTQYF. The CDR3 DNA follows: TGCAGCGTTACGAAGGGCCACGGCACAGATACGCAGTATTTT.

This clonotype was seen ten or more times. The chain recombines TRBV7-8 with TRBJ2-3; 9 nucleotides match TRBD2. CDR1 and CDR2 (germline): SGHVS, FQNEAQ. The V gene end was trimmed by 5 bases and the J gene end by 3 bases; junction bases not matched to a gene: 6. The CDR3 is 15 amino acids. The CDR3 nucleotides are TGTGCCAGCAGCCATAAGGGACTAGCAACAGATACGCAGTATTTT. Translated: CASSHKGLATDTQYF.

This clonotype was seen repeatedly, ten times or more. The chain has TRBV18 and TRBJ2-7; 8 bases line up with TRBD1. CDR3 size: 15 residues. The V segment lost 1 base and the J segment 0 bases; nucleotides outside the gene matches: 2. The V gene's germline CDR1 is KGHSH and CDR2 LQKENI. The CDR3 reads CASSPRTGTSYEQYF. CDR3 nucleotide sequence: TGTGCCAGCTCACCACGGACAGGGACCTCCTACGAGCAGTACTTC.